What follows is one T cell receptor beta chain and its context. Its binding antigen is unknown. Base qualities were left out, and no much larger clone turns up one base away. This sample is part of a study of CD4+ T cells in melanoma (dated by TCRdb to between 2020 and 2023). For the wider study: The study examined neoantigen-specific CD4+ T cells in human melanoma.

The library was built by means of the immunoSEQ multiplex PCR assay. The immuneACCESS repertoire file appears here via TCRdb, limited to in-frame rearrangements. These files lack a portion of the clones; in checked studies, under half of the deficit traces to unresolved V genes, and the cause of the others is not known. The table for this sample lists roughly 150,000 clones; around nine tenths of them were counted only once. Together, the top ten hold more than 1.5% of the sample. CDR1 and CDR2, per the germline V gene, are SGHTA and FQGNSA. V is reduced by 3 bases and J by 5 bases, leaving a spacing of 10 bases between them. The CDR3 has 13 amino acids, counting the end cysteine and phenylalanine. The retained sequence is limited to the CDR3, 39 bases, with the frame set at the first base. Overall results and qualifications from the work: Neoantigen-specific CD4+ T cells in melanoma were reported to have a range of differentiation states. Neoantigen-specific CD4+ T cells were reported to be correlated with the function of CD8+ T cells, macrophages and B cells.

The donors were people with melanoma. The clonotype originates from a human donor with melanoma. Recombination joined TRBV7-2 with TRBJ1-2; the D gene remains uncertain. The nucleotide sequence is TGTGCCAGCAGCTTTTATAACAGTTATGGCTACACCTTC. The resulting protein is CASSFYNSYGYTF.